The rows below give T cell receptor beta chains drawn from one sample of a study of cytomegalovirus exposure and HLA in healthy donors. Repertoires were generated with immunoSEQ multiplex PCR, while TCRdb's copy carries only in-frame clones and drops some. The table records about 160,000 clones, under 90% of them present only once. The sample taken for sequencing was PBMCs. Source of these receptors: a woman aged 18 to 35 in good health and CMV-seropositive. Both conserved end residues are part of each CDR3. The D gene is left open where the match is weak. Part of the rows lack a size; the others show once, few, many or a class for expanded clones.

V gene: TRBV30; clone size: once; J gene: TRBJ1-2; D gene: -; CDR3 protein: CAWSPRTGSYGYTF; CDR3 DNA: TGTGCCTGGAGTCCTAGGACGGGGTCATATGGCTACACCTTC
V gene: TRBV7-8; clone size: -; J gene: TRBJ2-7; D gene: TRBD2; CDR3 protein: CASSFTSGRAYEQYF; CDR3 DNA: TGTGCCAGCAGCTTTACTAGCGGGAGGGCTTACGAGCAGTACTTC
V gene: TRBV28; clone size: -; J gene: TRBJ2-7; D gene: TRBD1; CDR3 protein: CASSAGTGKRYEQYF; CDR3 DNA: TGTGCCAGCAGTGCAGGGACAGGGAAACGCTACGAGCAGTACTTC
V gene: TRBV9; clone size: -; J gene: TRBJ2-5; D gene: TRBD2; CDR3 protein: CASSVAFSPVRGRFQETQYF; CDR3 DNA: TGTGCCAGCAGCGTAGCCTTCTCGCCGGTGCGCGGGAGGTTCCAAGAGACCCAGTACTTC
V gene: TRBV6-5; clone size: -; J gene: TRBJ2-7; D gene: -; CDR3 protein: CASPKTASHSREQYF; CDR3 DNA: TGTGCCAGCCCCAAGACAGCTTCCCATTCTCGAGAGCAGTACTTC
V gene: TRBV7-2; clone size: -; J gene: TRBJ1-4; D gene: TRBD1; CDR3 protein: CASSHGTVNEKLFF; CDR3 DNA: TGTGCCAGCAGCCATGGGACAGTTAATGAAAAACTGTTTTTT
V gene: TRBV11-3; clone size: -; J gene: TRBJ1-4; D gene: -; CDR3 protein: CASSPTGEDAELFF; CDR3 DNA: TGTGCCAGCAGCCCAACCGGGGAGGACGCAGAACTGTTTTTT
V gene: TRBV27; clone size: -; J gene: TRBJ2-7; D gene: TRBD1; CDR3 protein: CASSTGQGWKQYF; CDR3 DNA: TGTGCCAGCAGCACGGGACAGGGCTGGAAACAGTACTTC
V gene: TRBV9; clone size: -; J gene: TRBJ2-1; D gene: -; CDR3 protein: CASSVAGSRSYNEQFF; CDR3 DNA: TGTGCCAGCAGCGTAGCTGGGAGCCGCTCCTACAATGAGCAGTTCTTC
V gene: TRBV5-6; clone size: -; J gene: TRBJ2-1; D gene: TRBD2; CDR3 protein: CASSRPSGGAYNEQFF; CDR3 DNA: TGTGCCAGCAGCCGGCCTAGCGGGGGGGCCTACAATGAGCAGTTCTTC
V gene: TRBV28; clone size: -; J gene: TRBJ1-5; D gene: -; CDR3 protein: CASSLPPARRSNQPQHF; CDR3 DNA: TGTGCCAGCAGTTTACCCCCCGCAAGGAGAAGCAATCAGCCCCAGCATTTT
V gene: TRBV7-6; clone size: -; J gene: TRBJ2-7; D gene: TRBD2; CDR3 protein: CASSLVPASGEQYF; CDR3 DNA: TGTGCCAGCAGCTTAGTCCCGGCTAGCGGCGAGCAGTACTTC
V gene: TRBV27; clone size: -; J gene: TRBJ2-7; D gene: -; CDR3 protein: CASSLSGLWERGSYEQYF; CDR3 DNA: TGTGCCAGCAGTTTATCGGGTTTATGGGAGAGGGGGTCCTACGAGCAGTACTTC
V gene: TRBV4-1; clone size: -; J gene: TRBJ1-1; D gene: TRBD1; CDR3 protein: CASSQGTDRDTEAFF; CDR3 DNA: TGCGCCAGCAGCCAGGGTACGGACAGGGACACTGAAGCTTTCTTT
V gene: TRBV5-4; clone size: -; J gene: TRBJ2-7; D gene: TRBD2; CDR3 protein: CASSLTGGPYEQYF; CDR3 DNA: TGTGCCAGCAGCTTGACGGGAGGGCCTTACGAGCAGTACTTC
V gene: TRBV7-2; clone size: few; J gene: TRBJ2-7; D gene: TRBD1; CDR3 protein: CASSYTGTGAYVQYF; CDR3 DNA: TGTGCCAGCAGCTATACCGGGACAGGGGCCTACGTGCAGTACTTC
V gene: TRBV30; clone size: -; J gene: TRBJ1-1; D gene: -; CDR3 protein: CAWIPTVNTEAFF; CDR3 DNA: TGTGCCTGGATCCCGACAGTGAACACTGAAGCTTTCTTT
V gene: TRBV6-1; clone size: -; J gene: TRBJ2-5; D gene: -; CDR3 protein: CASSEGWGQSQYF; CDR3 DNA: TGTGCCAGCAGTGAAGGATGGGGCCAGTCCCAGTACTTC
V gene: TRBV7-6; clone size: -; J gene: TRBJ2-6; D gene: TRBD1; CDR3 protein: CASSRIPGQGSGANVLTF; CDR3 DNA: TGTGCCAGCAGCCGGATCCCGGGACAGGGGTCTGGGGCCAACGTCCTGACTTTC
V gene: TRBV5-3; clone size: -; J gene: TRBJ2-7; D gene: -; CDR3 protein: CARSLRGHRRSYEQYF; CDR3 DNA: TGTGCCAGAAGCTTAAGGGGCCACCGGCGCTCCTACGAGCAGTACTTC
V gene: TRBV5-1; clone size: -; J gene: TRBJ1-1; D gene: -; CDR3 protein: CASSLEIGGIGTEAFF; CDR3 DNA: TGCGCCAGCAGCTTGGAGATCGGGGGAATAGGGACTGAAGCTTTCTTT
V gene: TRBV6-5; clone size: -; J gene: TRBJ1-5; D gene: TRBD1; CDR3 protein: CASSYTGTGVTPQHF; CDR3 DNA: TGTGCCAGCAGTTACACCGGGACAGGCGTAACGCCCCAGCATTTT
V gene: TRBV7-6; clone size: -; J gene: TRBJ2-7; D gene: TRBD2; CDR3 protein: CASSQAGILNEQYF; CDR3 DNA: TGTGCCAGCAGCCAAGCGGGGATTTTGAACGAGCAGTACTTC
V gene: TRBV27; clone size: -; J gene: TRBJ2-1; D gene: -; CDR3 protein: CASSPLSYNEQFF; CDR3 DNA: TGTGCCAGCAGTCCTCTCTCCTACAATGAGCAGTTCTTC
V gene: TRBV4-2; clone size: -; J gene: TRBJ2-1; D gene: TRBD2; CDR3 protein: CASSQTSGINNEQFF; CDR3 DNA: TGTGCCAGCAGCCAAACAAGCGGGATAAATAATGAGCAGTTCTTC
V gene: TRBV5-6; clone size: -; J gene: TRBJ1-1; D gene: -; CDR3 protein: CASSAPGLRSSEAFF; CDR3 DNA: TGTGCCAGCAGTGCTCCAGGGCTTCGAAGCTCTGAAGCTTTCTTT
V gene: TRBV6-5; clone size: -; J gene: TRBJ1-2; D gene: -; CDR3 protein: CASSYSSVLNYGYTF; CDR3 DNA: TGTGCCAGCAGTTACTCTTCCGTTTTAAACTATGGCTACACCTTC
V gene: TRBV18; clone size: few; J gene: TRBJ1-5; D gene: -; CDR3 protein: CASAPLQEQPQHF; CDR3 DNA: TGTGCCAGCGCACCCCTACAGGAGCAGCCCCAGCATTTT
V gene: TRBV5-4; clone size: -; J gene: TRBJ2-1; D gene: TRBD1; CDR3 protein: CASSQPGQGVNEQFF; CDR3 DNA: TGTGCCAGCAGCCAACCGGGACAGGGGGTCAATGAGCAGTTCTTC
V gene: TRBV29-1; clone size: -; J gene: TRBJ1-1; D gene: TRBD1; CDR3 protein: CSGTTGGNTEAFF; CDR3 DNA: TGCAGCGGGACGACAGGGGGGAACACTGAAGCTTTCTTT
V gene: TRBV7-9; clone size: few; J gene: TRBJ2-4; D gene: TRBD2; CDR3 protein: CASSSGLAVNIQYF; CDR3 DNA: TGTGCCAGCAGCTCGGGACTAGCGGTAAACATTCAGTACTTC
V gene: TRBV19; clone size: once; J gene: TRBJ2-7; D gene: TRBD1; CDR3 protein: CASSIDRQGPYEQYF; CDR3 DNA: TGTGCCAGTAGTATAGATAGACAGGGTCCCTACGAGCAGTACTTC
V gene: TRBV14; clone size: -; J gene: TRBJ2-3; D gene: TRBD2; CDR3 protein: CASSQDSAGGWTSGTDTQYF; CDR3 DNA: TGTGCCAGCAGCCAAGATTCGGCTGGTGGCTGGACTAGCGGCACAGATACGCAGTATTTT
V gene: TRBV28; clone size: -; J gene: TRBJ2-7; D gene: -; CDR3 protein: CASSSQYEQYF; CDR3 DNA: TGTGCCAGCAGTTCCCAATACGAGCAGTACTTC
V gene: TRBV28; clone size: -; J gene: TRBJ2-5; D gene: -; CDR3 protein: CASSPRAGVKGQYF; CDR3 DNA: TGTGCCAGCAGCCCCCGGGCAGGGGTGAAGGGCCAGTACTTC
V gene: TRBV6-6; clone size: -; J gene: TRBJ1-1; D gene: -; CDR3 protein: CASKKQGGRTEAFF; CDR3 DNA: TGTGCCAGCAAAAAACAGGGCGGAAGGACTGAAGCTTTCTTT
V gene: TRBV5-6; clone size: -; J gene: TRBJ2-7; D gene: TRBD1; CDR3 protein: CASSIGPGQGTYEQYF; CDR3 DNA: TGTGCCAGCAGCATCGGCCCGGGACAGGGTACCTACGAGCAGTACTTC
V gene: TRBV7-2; clone size: -; J gene: TRBJ2-4; D gene: -; CDR3 protein: CASSLGGTAGNIQYF; CDR3 DNA: TGTGCCAGCAGCTTAGGCGGGACAGCTGGAAACATTCAGTACTTC
V gene: TRBV4-2; clone size: -; J gene: TRBJ2-1; D gene: TRBD2; CDR3 protein: CASSQDSGGRAGFEQFF; CDR3 DNA: TGTGCCAGCAGCCAAGATAGCGGCGGGAGGGCCGGTTTTGAGCAGTTCTTC
V gene: TRBV10-1; clone size: -; J gene: TRBJ2-2; D gene: TRBD1; CDR3 protein: CASSEGAGGRSGELFF; CDR3 DNA: TGCGCCAGCAGTGAGGGGGCAGGGGGCAGGAGTGGGGAGCTGTTTTTT
V gene: TRBV28; clone size: -; J gene: TRBJ2-1; D gene: -; CDR3 protein: CASSLPGGGGNEQFF; CDR3 DNA: TGTGCCAGCAGTTTGCCGGGGGGAGGGGGAAATGAGCAGTTCTTC
V gene: TRBV28; clone size: once; J gene: TRBJ2-3; D gene: -; CDR3 protein: CASSLGRETDTQYF; CDR3 DNA: TGTGCCAGCAGTTTGGGGCGGGAAACAGATACGCAGTATTTT
V gene: TRBV27; clone size: -; J gene: TRBJ1-2; D gene: -; CDR3 protein: CASSYSSVEGGYTF; CDR3 DNA: TGTGCCAGCAGTTACTCATCGGTGGAGGGCGGCTACACCTTC
V gene: TRBV7-2; clone size: -; J gene: TRBJ2-2; D gene: TRBD2; CDR3 protein: CASRAGLAVNTGELFF; CDR3 DNA: TGTGCCAGCAGGGCGGGACTAGCGGTCAACACCGGGGAGCTGTTTTTT
V gene: TRBV30; clone size: -; J gene: TRBJ2-7; D gene: -; CDR3 protein: CAWSVPHGLNRAYEQYF; CDR3 DNA: TGTGCCTGGAGTGTACCCCACGGACTAAACCGAGCCTACGAGCAGTACTTC
V gene: TRBV5-4; clone size: -; J gene: TRBJ2-5; D gene: TRBD2; CDR3 protein: CASSSKTSGRDQETQYF; CDR3 DNA: TGTGCCAGCAGCTCCAAGACTAGCGGGAGGGACCAAGAGACCCAGTACTTC
V gene: TRBV27; clone size: -; J gene: TRBJ2-7; D gene: TRBD1; CDR3 protein: CASRLPGTERPEQDYEQYF; CDR3 DNA: TGTGCCAGCAGACTCCCCGGGACAGAAAGACCAGAACAGGACTACGAGCAGTACTTC
V gene: TRBV10-2; clone size: few; J gene: TRBJ2-5; D gene: -; CDR3 protein: CASKRSNQETQYF; CDR3 DNA: TGCGCCAGCAAAAGGAGTAACCAAGAGACCCAGTACTTC